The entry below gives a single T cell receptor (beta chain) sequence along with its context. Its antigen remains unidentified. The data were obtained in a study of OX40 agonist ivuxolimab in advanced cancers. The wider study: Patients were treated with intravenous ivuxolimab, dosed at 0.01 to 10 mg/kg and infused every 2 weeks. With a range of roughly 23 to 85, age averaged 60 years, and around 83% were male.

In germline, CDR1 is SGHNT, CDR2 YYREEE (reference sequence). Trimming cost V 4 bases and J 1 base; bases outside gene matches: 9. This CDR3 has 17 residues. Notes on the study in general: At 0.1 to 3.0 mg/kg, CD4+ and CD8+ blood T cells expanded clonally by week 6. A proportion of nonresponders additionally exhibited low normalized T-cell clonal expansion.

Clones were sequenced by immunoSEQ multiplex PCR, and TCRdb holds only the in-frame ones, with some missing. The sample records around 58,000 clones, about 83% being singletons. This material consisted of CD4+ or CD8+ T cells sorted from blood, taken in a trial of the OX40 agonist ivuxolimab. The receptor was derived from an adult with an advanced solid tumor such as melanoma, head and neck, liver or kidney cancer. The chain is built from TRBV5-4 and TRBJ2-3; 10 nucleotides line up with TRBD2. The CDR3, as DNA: TGTGCCAGCAGCCCTGAGGGGAGCGGGGGGGGCACAGATACGCAGTATTTT. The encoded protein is CASSPEGSGGGTDTQYF.